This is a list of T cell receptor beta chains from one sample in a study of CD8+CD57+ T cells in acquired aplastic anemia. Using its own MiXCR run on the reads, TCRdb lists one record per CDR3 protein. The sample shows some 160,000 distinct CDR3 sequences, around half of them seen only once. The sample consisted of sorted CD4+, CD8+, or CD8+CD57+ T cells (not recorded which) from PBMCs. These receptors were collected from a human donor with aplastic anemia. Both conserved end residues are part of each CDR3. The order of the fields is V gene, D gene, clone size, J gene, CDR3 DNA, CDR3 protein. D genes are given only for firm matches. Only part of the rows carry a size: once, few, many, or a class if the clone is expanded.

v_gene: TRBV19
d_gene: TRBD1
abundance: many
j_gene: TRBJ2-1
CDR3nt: TGTGCCAGTTCACAGGGGTTCTCCTACAATGAGCAGTTCTTC
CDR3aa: CASSQGFSYNEQFF

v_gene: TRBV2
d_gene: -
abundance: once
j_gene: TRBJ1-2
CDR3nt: TGTGCCAACGAGAAATTACAGGGATACGTTAACTATGGCTACACCTTC
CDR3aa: CANEKLQGYVNYGYTF

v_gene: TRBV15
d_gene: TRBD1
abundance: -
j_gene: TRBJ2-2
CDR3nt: TGTGCCACCAGCAGACAGGGGGCAGGCGGGGAGCTGTTTTTT
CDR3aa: CATSRQGAGGELFF

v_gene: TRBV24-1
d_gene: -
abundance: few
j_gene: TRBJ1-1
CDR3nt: TGTGCCACCAGTGGTATGAACACTGAAGCTTTCTTT
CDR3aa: CATSGMNTEAFF

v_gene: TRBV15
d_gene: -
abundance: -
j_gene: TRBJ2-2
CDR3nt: TGTGCCACCAGCCAGGGACTCTCGAACACCGGGGAGCTGTTTTTT
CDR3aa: CATSQGLSNTGELFF

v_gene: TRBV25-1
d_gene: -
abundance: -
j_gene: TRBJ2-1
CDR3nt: TGTGCCAGCAGTGATCGGCTGAACAATGAGCAGTTCTTC
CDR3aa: CASSDRLNNEQFF

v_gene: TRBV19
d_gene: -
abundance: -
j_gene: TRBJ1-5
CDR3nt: TGTGCCAGTGAACGTGCACGGGACAGCAATCAGCCCCAGCATTTT
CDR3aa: CASERARDSNQPQHF

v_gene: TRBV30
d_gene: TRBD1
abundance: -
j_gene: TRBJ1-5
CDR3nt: TGTGCCTGGAGGAATTCCAGGACAGGGGGCTATCAGCCCCAGCATTTT
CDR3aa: CAWRNSRTGGYQPQHF

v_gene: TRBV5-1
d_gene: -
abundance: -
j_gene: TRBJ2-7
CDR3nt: TGCGCCAGCAGCTTGGCGCCCACAAGCTCCTACGAGCAGTACTTC
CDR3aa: CASSLAPTSSYEQYF

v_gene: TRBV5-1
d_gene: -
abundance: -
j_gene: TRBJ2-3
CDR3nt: TGCGCCAGCAGCTTGGGGGGTATGGATACGCAGTATTTT
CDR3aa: CASSLGGMDTQYF

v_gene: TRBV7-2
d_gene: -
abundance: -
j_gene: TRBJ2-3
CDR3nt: TGTGCCAGCAGCTCCGACCCTACGCAGTATTTT
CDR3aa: CASSSDPTQYF

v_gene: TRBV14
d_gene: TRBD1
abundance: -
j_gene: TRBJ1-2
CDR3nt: TGTGCCAGCAGCCGGGGACAGACTAGGGGCTACACCTTC
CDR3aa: CASSRGQTRGYTF

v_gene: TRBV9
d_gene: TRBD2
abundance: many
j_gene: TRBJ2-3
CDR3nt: TGTGCCAGCAGCCCGAGCGGGGTCCGAACAGATACGCAGTATTTT
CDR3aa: CASSPSGVRTDTQYF

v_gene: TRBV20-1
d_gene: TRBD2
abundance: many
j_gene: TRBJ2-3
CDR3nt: TGCAGTGCTAGACCGGGGGGTCCTAGCGGGAGACCGACAGATACGCAGTATTTT
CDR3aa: CSARPGGPSGRPTDTQYF

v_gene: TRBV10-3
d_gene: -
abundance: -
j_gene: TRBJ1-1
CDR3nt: TGTGCCATCAGTGAGGGACAGCAAGGCATGAACACTGAAGCTTTCTTT
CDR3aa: CAISEGQQGMNTEAFF

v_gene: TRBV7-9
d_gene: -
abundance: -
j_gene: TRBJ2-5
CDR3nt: TGTGCCAGCAGCTTAGCAGGGTCCAATCAGCCCCAGTACTTC
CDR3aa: CASSLAGSNQPQYF

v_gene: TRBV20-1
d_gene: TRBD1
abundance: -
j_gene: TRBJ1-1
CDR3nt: TGCAGTGCTAGAGCCGGGACAGCCAACACTGAAGCTTTCTTT
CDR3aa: CSARAGTANTEAFF

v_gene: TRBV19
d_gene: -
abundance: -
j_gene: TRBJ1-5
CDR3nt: TGTGCTGGCAGAATTGGCAATCAGTCCCAGCATTTT
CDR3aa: CAGRIGNQSQHF

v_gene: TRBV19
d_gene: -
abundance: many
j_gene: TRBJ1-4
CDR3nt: TGTGCCAGTAGTATGGTCGCGGGTTATAATGAAAAACTGTTTTTT
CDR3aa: CASSMVAGYNEKLFF

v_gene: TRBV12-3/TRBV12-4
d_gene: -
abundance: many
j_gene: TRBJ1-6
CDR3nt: TGTGCCAGCAGACCGGGACCCAGGAGCTCCTATAATTCACCCCTCCACTTT
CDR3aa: CASRPGPRSSYNSPLHF

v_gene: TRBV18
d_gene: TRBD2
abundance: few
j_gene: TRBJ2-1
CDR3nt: TGTGCCAGCTCACACACTAGCGGGAGGAAACATGAGCAGTTCTTC
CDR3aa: CASSHTSGRKHEQFF

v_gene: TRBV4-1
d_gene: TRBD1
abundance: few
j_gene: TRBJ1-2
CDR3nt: TGCGCCAGCAGCCAAGACGGACAGGCATATGGCTACACCTTC
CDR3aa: CASSQDGQAYGYTF

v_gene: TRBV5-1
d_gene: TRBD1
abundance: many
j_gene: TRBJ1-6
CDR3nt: TGCGCCAGCAGCTCGAACAGGGGAAGCTCCTATAATTCACCCCTCCACTTT
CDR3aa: CASSSNRGSSYNSPLHF